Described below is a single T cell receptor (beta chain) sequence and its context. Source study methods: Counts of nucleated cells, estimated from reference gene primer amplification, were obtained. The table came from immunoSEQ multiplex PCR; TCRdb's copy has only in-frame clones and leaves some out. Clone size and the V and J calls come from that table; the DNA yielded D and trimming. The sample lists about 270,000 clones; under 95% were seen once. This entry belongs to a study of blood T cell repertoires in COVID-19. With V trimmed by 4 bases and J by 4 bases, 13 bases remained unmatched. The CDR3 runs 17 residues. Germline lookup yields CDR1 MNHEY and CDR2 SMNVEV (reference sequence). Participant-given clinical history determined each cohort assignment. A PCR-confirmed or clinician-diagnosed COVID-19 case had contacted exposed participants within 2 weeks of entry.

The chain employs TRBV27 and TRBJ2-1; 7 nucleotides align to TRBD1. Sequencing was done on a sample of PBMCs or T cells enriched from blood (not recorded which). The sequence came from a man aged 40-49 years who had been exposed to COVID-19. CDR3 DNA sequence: TGTGCCAGCAGTTCAGGGACAGACCCCACGGTATACAATGAGCAGTTCTTC. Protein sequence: CASSSGTDPTVYNEQFF.